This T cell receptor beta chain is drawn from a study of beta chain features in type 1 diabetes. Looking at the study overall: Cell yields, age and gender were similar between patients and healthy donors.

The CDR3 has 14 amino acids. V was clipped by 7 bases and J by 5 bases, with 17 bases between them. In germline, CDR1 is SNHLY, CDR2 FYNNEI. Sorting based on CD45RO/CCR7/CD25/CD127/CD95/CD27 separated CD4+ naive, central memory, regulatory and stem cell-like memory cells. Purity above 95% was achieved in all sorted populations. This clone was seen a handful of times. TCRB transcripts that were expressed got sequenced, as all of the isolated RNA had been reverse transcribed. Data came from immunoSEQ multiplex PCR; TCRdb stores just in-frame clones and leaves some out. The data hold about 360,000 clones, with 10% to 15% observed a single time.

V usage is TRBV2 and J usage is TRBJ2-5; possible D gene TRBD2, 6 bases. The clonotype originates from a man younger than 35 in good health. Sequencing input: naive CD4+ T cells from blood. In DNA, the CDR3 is TGTGCCAGCAAACCCCGTGGGGGGTATGAGACCCAGTACTTC. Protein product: CASKPRGGYETQYF.